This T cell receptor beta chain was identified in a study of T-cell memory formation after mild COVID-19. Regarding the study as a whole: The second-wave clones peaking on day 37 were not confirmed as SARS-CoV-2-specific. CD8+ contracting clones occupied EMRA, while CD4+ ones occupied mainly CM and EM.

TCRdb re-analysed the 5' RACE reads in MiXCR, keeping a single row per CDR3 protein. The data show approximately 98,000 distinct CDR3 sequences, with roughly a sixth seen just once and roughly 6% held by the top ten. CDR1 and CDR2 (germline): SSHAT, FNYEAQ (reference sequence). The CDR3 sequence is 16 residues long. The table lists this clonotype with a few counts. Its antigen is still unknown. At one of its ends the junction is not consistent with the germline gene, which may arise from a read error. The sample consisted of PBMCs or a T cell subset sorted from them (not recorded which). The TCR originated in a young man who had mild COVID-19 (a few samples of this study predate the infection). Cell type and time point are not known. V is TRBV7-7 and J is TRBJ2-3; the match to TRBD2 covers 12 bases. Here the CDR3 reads CASSPGLAGHTDTQYF. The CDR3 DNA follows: TGTGCTAGCAGCCCCGGACTAGCGGGGCACACAGATACGCAGTATTTT. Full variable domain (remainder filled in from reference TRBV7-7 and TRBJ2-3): GAGVSQSPRYKVTKRGQDVTLRCDPISSHATLYWYQQALGQGPEFLTYFNYEAQPDKSGLPSDRFSAERPEGSISTLTIQRTEQRDSAMYRCASSPGLAGHTDTQYFGPGTRLTVL.